A single sample is the source of the 11 T cell receptor beta chains below, sequenced in a study of Tregs in tolerant kidney transplant recipients. The protocol was immunoSEQ multiplex PCR, while the TCRdb copy is restricted to in-frame clones and leaves out a portion. This table lists about 14,000 clones. The nonmyeloablative bone marrow transplants came from related graft donors, with transient mixed chimerism. The sequences come from CD8+ T cells from blood (PBMCs), collected 6 months after the transplant. The origin of the receptors is a human patient who received a combined kidney and bone marrow transplant. Some T cells may be provided by the graft donor.

CDR3 protein: CASRSWAPEIHGQYF. CDR3 DNA, as far as it was read: TGTGCCAGCAGATCCTGGGCCCCGGAGATCCATGGT. The V and J genes are TRBV7-9 and TRBJ2-4, with no clear D. The sequence runs out 3 residues before the end of the CDR3; the remainder is reconstructed from the germline J gene. Germline V gene sequence: CDR1 SEHNR, CDR2 FQNEAQ (reference sequence). CDR3 length equals 15 residues.

For this clone: The CDR3 end lies 3 residues beyond the end of the read and is filled in from the germline J gene. This chain uses TRBV11-2 with TRBJ2-5, with 13 positions matching TRBD2. Germline-derived CDR1 and CDR2 are SGHAT and FQNNGV. Trimming took 5 bases from V and 3 from J; bases not matched to a gene: 3. The CDR3 sequence is 15 residues long. CDR3: CASSPGLAGEETQYF. The sequenced CDR3 bases are TGTGCCAGCAGCCCCGGACTAGCGGGAGAAGAGACC.

In regard to this clone: The observed sequence ends 3 residues before the CDR3 terminus, with the missing tail filled in from the germline J gene. V gene TRBV5-1 combines with J gene TRBJ2-7, with D tentatively TRBD2 (6 bases). V gave up 0 bases and J gave up 4 bases, with 11 bases separating them. CDR1 is SGHRS and CDR2 is YFSETQ in the germline V gene. The CDR3 has 14 amino acids. The CDR3 here is CASSLGGVIYEQYF. The CDR3 DNA, read in part, is TGCGCCAGCAGCTTGGGGGGGGTAATTTACGAG.

Remarks on this clone: The read terminates 3 residues ahead of where the CDR3 ends, so the germline J gene completes it. J is TRBJ2-5 and V is TRBV2; D possibly uses TRBD1 or TRBD2 (5 bases each). Germline V gives CDR1 SNHLY, CDR2 FYNNEI. Trimming left V 8 bases short and J 5 bases short, with 18 bases between. This CDR3 is built from 14 residues. The CDR3 here is CASLGGHRRETQYF. The DNA read from the CDR3 is TGTGCCAGCCTCGGAGGACACCGCCGCGAGACC.

The CDR3 reads CASSQRTAMNTEAFF. The CDR3 DNA, read in part, is TGTGCCAGCAGCCAACGGACAGCCATGAACACTGAA. V usage is TRBV14 and J usage is TRBJ1-1; perhaps TRBD1 as D (6 bases). The CDR3 goes on 3 residues after the read ends, and that part is filled in from the germline J gene. Trimming pared 2 bases from V and 0 bases from J, leaving 10 bases between. The germline V gene encodes CDR1 SGHDN and CDR2 FVKESK. CDR3 length equals 15 residues.

Regarding this clone: The read ends 3 residues before the CDR3 terminus; that terminus is restored from the germline J gene. The chain recombines TRBV19 with TRBJ2-1; the D gene is possibly TRBD2 (5 bases). The CDR3 spans 15 residues. V was clipped by 5 bases and J by 5 bases, with 16 bases between them. The V gene's germline CDR1 is LNHDA and CDR2 SQIVND (reference sequence). The CDR3 loop reads CASSLVHLGDNEQFF. Partial CDR3 DNA: TGTGCCAGTAGTTTAGTACACCTCGGGGACAATGAG.

Turning to this clone: The CDR3 end lies 3 residues beyond the end of the read and is filled in from the germline J gene. The gene calls are TRBV19 and TRBJ1-2; D gene unclear. The CDR3 covers 14 residues. V gave up 1 base and J gave up 0 bases, with 6 bases separating them. Germline V lookup: CDR1 LNHDA, CDR2 SQIVND (reference sequence). The CDR3 sequence: CASSIGATNYGYTF. Incomplete CDR3 DNA: TGTGCCAGTAGTATAGGGGCCACTAACTATGGC.

Details on this clone: The read ends 3 residues before the CDR3 terminus; that terminus is restored from the germline J gene. V usage is TRBV18 and J usage is TRBJ2-3; D is ambiguous. Per the germline V gene, CDR1 is KGHSH and CDR2 is LQKENI. This CDR3 is 16 amino acids long. This chain's CDR3 is CASSPGSLQYQETQYF. The sequenced part of the CDR3 DNA is TGTGCCAGCTCACCAGGCAGCTTACAGTACCAAGAGACG.

About this clone itself: Read coverage stops 3 residues before the CDR3 terminus; the germline J gene supplies the remainder. V gene TRBV11-2 combines with J gene TRBJ2-2, with D possibly being TRBD2 (5 bases). Germline CDR1 is SGHAT and CDR2 is FQNNGV. CDR3 length: 12 residues. Trimming stripped 6 bases from V and 6 bases from J, with 8 bases between. CDR3 amino acids: CASSLGAGELFF. Partial CDR3 DNA: TGTGCCAGCAGTCTCGGGGCCGGGGAG.

As for this clone: The read comes to an end 3 residues before the CDR3 does, leaving the germline J gene to fill in the end. The V call is TRBV7-2, the J call TRBJ1-5, with D hard to call. Germline-derived CDR1 and CDR2 are SGHTA and FQGNSA. The V end lost 0 bases, the J end lost 0 bases, and 12 bases lay between the germline ends. CDR3 length equals 17 residues. The chain's CDR3 is CASSLAQTGYSNQPQHF. The covered CDR3 bases are TGTGCCAGCAGCTTAGCCCAGACCGGGTATAGCAATCAGCCC.

Concerning this clone: The missing CDR3 end, 3 residues past where the read stops, is filled in from the germline J gene. J is TRBJ2-1 and V is TRBV28; a weak D match, TRBD1 (6 bases). CDR1 and CDR2 from the germline V gene are MDHEN and SYDVKM. The CDR3 is 15 residues long. Trimming took 7 bases from V and 2 from J, leaving 15 bases between them. The sequenced CDR3 bases are TGTGCCAGCATTCTAACAGGGAACCCCTACAATGAG. It is translated as CASILTGNPYNE. The CDR3 in full is CASILTGNPYNEQFF.